This TCR beta chain was documented in a study of T cells after yellow fever vaccination. Study-level information: Fractions low in cell number were prepared with SMART-Seq v4 Ultra Low Input. General study findings and limits: A small proportion of clonotypes was detected in both the CD4 and CD8 compartments. Abundant clonotypes from the bulk population could get into FACS-sorted repertoires as contaminants.

On this clonotype itself: What it binds is unknown.

5'RACE template switching added a universal primer site and UMIs to TCR cDNA. TCRdb redid the calling of the 5' RACE reads with MiXCR, one entry per CDR3 protein. This table has 620,000 or so distinct CDR3 sequences, less than 20% appearing once. Sample: PBMCs, taken around 5 days after the first yellow fever vaccination. This TCR came from a man aged 18 to 29 who received the YFV17D yellow fever vaccine.

CDR3 coding DNA: TGTGCCAGCAGCGAGACTAGCGGGCGACCCTACGAGCAGTACTTC. Protein product: CASSETSGRPYEQYF. The genes are TRBV27 and TRBJ2-7, with TRBD2 identical over 10 bases. The trim removed 6 bases at V and 2 bases at J, leaving 7 bases unmatched. Germline loops: CDR1 MNHEY, CDR2 SMNVEV (reference sequence). This CDR3 region has 15 residues.